This T cell receptor beta chain was identified in a study of blood T cell repertoires in COVID-19. Background on the study: Recovered status in Cohort 3 required two negative PCRs, clearance, or symptom resolution.

TCRdb's copy holds only in-frame clones and misses some; the assay was immunoSEQ multiplex PCR. Among 300,000 to 450,000 clones listed, 80% to 90% were seen once. Enrollees, about 18 to 89 years old, lived in approximately 24 US areas. Clinical history reported by participants formed the basis on which cohorts were assigned. This receptor was obtained from a man aged 35-49 years in a cohort exposed to, infected with or recovered from COVID-19 (not recorded which). What was sequenced was PBMCs or T cells enriched from blood (not recorded which).

The CDR3 is CASSLEHEGYTF. CDR3 DNA: TGTGCCAGCAGCTTGGAGCATGAAGGCTACACCTTC. This chain connects TRBV5-8 to TRBJ1-2; D gene unclear. V lost 0 bases to trimming and J lost 8 bases, with 8 bases between them. Per the germline V gene, CDR1 is SGHTS and CDR2 is YDEGEE. CDR3 size: 12 residues.